Below are 19 T cell receptor beta chains sequenced from a single sample in a study of PD-1 blockade in classical Hodgkin lymphoma. The method was immunoSEQ multiplex PCR; TCRdb's version includes in-frame clones alone and lacks a portion of them. The data hold about 14,000 clones, with around 78% observed a single time. After autologous stem cell transplantation all patients relapsed, and prior brentuximab vedotin exposure differed between cohorts. The sample consisted of peripheral blood mononuclear cells (PBMCs), taken before the second cycle of nivolumab. The receptors stem from a human donor with classical Hodgkin lymphoma.

The rearrangement links TRBV28 to TRBJ2-1; tentatively, D is TRBD2 (5 bases). Trimming pared 2 bases from V and 4 bases from J, leaving 9 bases between. The CDR3 sequence is 14 residues long. CDR1 is MDHEN, CDR2 SYDVKM, per germline. DNA of the CDR3: TGTGCCAGCAGTTTAAGCGGCAGTTACAATGAGCAGTTCTTC. Translated, it gives CASSLSGSYNEQFF.

V and J are TRBV29-1 and TRBJ1-1, with D perhaps matching TRBD1 (5 bases). Germline V lookup: CDR1 SQVTM, CDR2 ANQGSEA. CDR3 length: 13 residues. The germline V and J ends were trimmed by 3 bases and 4 bases, with 12 bases remaining between them. The DNA for the CDR3 is TGCAGCGTTGATACCGGCGGGGGCACTGAAGCTTTCTTT. Translated: CSVDTGGGTEAFF.

The sample holds one count of this clone. The V and J genes are TRBV13 and TRBJ2-1; TRBD2 agrees at 11 bases. The V gene's germline CDR1 is PRHDT and CDR2 FYEKMQ (reference sequence). The CDR3 contains 15 residues. The J segment lost 9 bases and the V segment lost 0 bases, leaving 4 bases of the junction unmatched. The CDR3 region is CASSLGSGGAGEQFF. CDR3 nucleotides: TGTGCCAGCAGCTTAGGTAGCGGGGGGGCCGGTGAGCAGTTCTTC.

The chain is built from TRBV11-1 and TRBJ2-7, with D perhaps matching TRBD1 (6 bases). Germline V gene sequence: CDR1 SGHAT, CDR2 FQDESV (reference sequence). The CDR3 extends over 12 amino acids. The germline V and J ends were trimmed by 8 bases and 3 bases, with 11 bases remaining between them. In DNA form, the CDR3 reads TGTGCCAGCCCAGGGGTGCGCTACGAGCAGTACTTC. Its translation is CASPGVRYEQYF.

The DNA for the CDR3 is TGTGCCAGCTCACCTGACAGTGCCGAAGCTTTCTTT. It specifies CASSPDSAEAFF. V is TRBV18 and J is TRBJ1-1; a possible D gene is TRBD1 (5 bases). The CDR3 contains 12 residues. Germline-derived CDR1 and CDR2 are KGHSH and LQKENI. V lost 3 bases to trimming and J lost 8 bases, with 10 bases between them.

This clone is deemed medium-sized. The V gene is TRBV2, the J gene TRBJ1-1; D is unclear. The CDR3 is 11 amino acids. The germline CDR1 and CDR2 sequences are SNHLY and FYNNEI. V was trimmed by 10 bases and J by 1 base, leaving 7 bases between them. In DNA form, the CDR3 reads TGTGCCATCCATAGGAACACTGAAGCTTTCTTT. It yields the protein CAIHRNTEAFF.

This sequence joins TRBV9 and TRBJ2-5; TRBD1 matches 7 bases. Judging by the DNA end, TRBJ2-7 fits better; the J call may be wrong. Per germline, CDR1 SGDLS and CDR2 YYNGEE. The length of the CDR3 is 15 residues. CDR3 protein: CASSEGTALSYEQYF. CDR3 DNA: TGTGCCAGCAGCGAAGGGACAGCGCTTTCCTACGAGCAGTACTTC.

The genes are TRBV27 and TRBJ2-1; 8 positions match TRBD2. J was trimmed by 0 bases and V by 2 bases; bases with no gene match: 3. CDR1 is MNHEY and CDR2 is SMNVEV in the germline V gene (reference sequence). CDR3 length equals 16 residues. CDR3: CASSLRGGSSYNEQFF. CDR3 coding DNA: TGTGCCAGCAGTTTACGGGGGGGAAGCTCCTACAATGAGCAGTTCTTC.

The V and J genes are TRBV5-4 and TRBJ1-2; possible D gene TRBD1, 5 bases. Between the trimmed V and J ends, which lost 2 bases and 7 bases, there was a span of 9 bases. The germline CDR1 and CDR2 sequences are SGHNT and YYREEE (reference sequence). The CDR3 loop spans 12 amino acids. CDR3 sequence: CASSFGQVGYTF. DNA for the CDR3: TGTGCCAGCAGCTTCGGACAAGTTGGCTACACCTTC. Complete variable domain (other parts from reference TRBV5-4 and TRBJ1-2): ETGVTQSPTHLIKTRGQQVTLRCSSQSGHNTVSWYQQALGQGPQFIFQYYREEENGRGNFPPRFSGLQFPNYSSELNVNALELDDSALYLCASSFGQVGYTFGSGTRLTVV.

The chain combines TRBV5-5 with TRBJ2-5, with no clear D. Germline assignment: CDR1 SGHKS and CDR2 YYEKEE (reference sequence). The V end was cut by 2 bases, the J end by 1 base, with 9 bases between. The CDR3 covers 14 residues. This CDR3 is CASSFFGLQETQYF. CDR3 bases: TGTGCCAGCAGCTTCTTTGGGCTCCAAGAGACCCAGTACTTC.

The chain employs TRBV7-9 and TRBJ2-5; TRBD1 matches at 10 bases. This CDR3 spans 15 amino acids. V lost 3 bases and J lost 1; bases outside the gene matches: 2. Germline V gives CDR1 SEHNR, CDR2 FQNEAQ (reference sequence). CDR3 sequence reads: CASSFWTGGQETQYF. The DNA for the CDR3 is TGTGCCAGCAGCTTCTGGACAGGGGGCCAAGAGACCCAGTACTTC.

V usage is TRBV6-5 and J usage is TRBJ2-2, with no clear D. Germline CDR1 is MNHEY and CDR2 is SVGAGI. This CDR3 is 14 amino acids long. Trimming left V 2 bases short and J 3 bases short, with 7 bases between. The CDR3 region is CASSYVGYTGELFF. Written as DNA, the CDR3 is TGTGCCAGCAGTTACGTCGGGTACACCGGGGAGCTGTTTTTT.

V gene TRBV6-5 combines with J gene TRBJ2-7; maybe TRBD1 (5 bases). Per germline, CDR1 MNHEY and CDR2 SVGAGI. V shed 6 bases and J shed 2 bases, with 14 bases lying between them. This CDR3 is 14 amino acids long. Here the CDR3 reads CASSQTATTYEQYF. CDR3 nucleotides: TGTGCCAGCAGCCAGACAGCAACCACCTACGAGCAGTACTTC.

The rearrangement links TRBV29-1 to TRBJ1-2, with unresolved D. Deletions cut 0 bases from V and 3 bases from J, with 14 bases between. The CDR3 runs 15 residues. In germline, CDR1 is SQVTM, CDR2 ANQGSEA. The CDR3 nucleotides are TGCAGCGTTGAAGATCGCGGCAGACTCTACTATGGCTACACCTTC. Translating it yields CSVEDRGRLYYGYTF.

With regard to this clone: This specimen includes other DNA sequences encoding the same CDR3. The V call is TRBV7-2, the J call TRBJ2-1; 15 positions agree with TRBD2. Germline trimming cut 4 bases from V and 13 bases from J; bases unmatched to any gene: 5. The CDR3 has 14 amino acids. CDR1 and CDR2 (germline): SGHTA, FQGNSA. CDR3: CASSSGLAGGHQFF. CDR3 bases: TGTGCCAGCAGCTCGGGACTAGCGGGGGGTCATCAGTTCTTC.

By sample share, this clone is medium-sized. The chain is built from TRBV5-6 and TRBJ1-6, with D possibly matching TRBD1 (6 bases). Trimming shortened V by 4 bases and J by 6 bases, and 11 bases separated the two germline ends. The CDR3 is made up of 14 amino acids. CDR1 SGHDT and CDR2 YYEEEE come from the germline V gene. As DNA, the CDR3 is TGTGCCAGCAGCCCCTCAGGGGCTAATTCACCCCTCCACTTT. It yields the protein CASSPSGANSPLHF.

This chain uses TRBV5-5 with TRBJ1-2; 8 nucleotides agree with TRBD1. This CDR3 has 16 residues. Germline V gives CDR1 SGHKS, CDR2 YYEKEE (reference sequence). J lost 6 bases, V lost 3 bases, and 13 bases had no gene match. The DNA for the CDR3 is TGTGCCAGCAGCTCACACATGGACAGGGAGAGGCATGGCTACACCTTC. It codes for CASSSHMDRERHGYTF.

A few counts support this clone. V usage is TRBV2 and J usage is TRBJ1-6; D is uncertain. The CDR3 has 12 amino acids. CDR1 is SNHLY and CDR2 is FYNNEI in the germline V gene. V was clipped by 7 bases and J by 10 bases, with 11 bases between them. The CDR3 nucleotides are TGTGCCAGCACCCGTCTCGGGTCACCCCTCCACTTT. Protein sequence: CASTRLGSPLHF. The full variable domain, with the rest looked up from reference TRBV2 and TRBJ1-6, is EPEVTQTPSHQVTQMGQEVILRCVPISNHLYFYWYRQILGQKVEFLVSFYNNEISEKSEIFDDQFSVERPDGSNFTLKIRSTKLEDSAMYFCASTRLGSPLHFGNGTRLTVT.

This sequence joins TRBV7-6 and TRBJ2-1, with 9 bases aligning to TRBD1. The junction had 10 bases not matched to a gene; V was cut back by 4 bases and J by 3 bases. CDR3 length: 17 residues. Germline lookup yields CDR1 SGHVS and CDR2 FNYEAQ. The CDR3 spells CASSSPRDRVFYNEQFF. The DNA for the CDR3 is TGTGCCAGCAGCTCCCCGAGGGACAGGGTCTTCTACAATGAGCAGTTCTTC. The full variable domain, in which reference TRBV7-6 and TRBJ2-1 provide the parts outside the CDR3, is GAGVSQSPRYKVTKRGQDVALRCDPISGHVSLYWYRQALGQGPEFLTYFNYEAQQDKSGLPNDRFSAERPEGSISTLTIQRTEQRDSAMYRCASSSPRDRVFYNEQFFGPGTRLTVL.